This TCR beta chain was profiled in a study of cytomegalovirus exposure and HLA in healthy donors. Comment on this clone: What it binds is unknown.

With 60 Vbeta and 13 Jbeta primers, the PCR was carried out. Sequencing was performed with immunoSEQ multiplex PCR; in TCRdb, only in-frame clones are kept and a portion is missing. The sample has some 35,000 clones; over 60% are singletons. The study, taken as a whole, reports: DRB1 showed the most TCR associations and HLA-C the fewest in a later analysis, as rates varied by HLA locus.

This CDR3 comprises 15 residues. Looked up from germline, CDR1 is KGHSY and CDR2 is FQNENV. The V end was cut by 3 bases, the J end by 4 bases, with 13 bases between. This clonotype was obtained from a man under 40 in good health and CMV-seronegative. The genes are TRBV16 and TRBJ2-1; possibly TRBD1 for D (5 bases). Sequenced material: PBMCs. CDR3 nucleotide sequence: TGTGCCAGCAGCCACTTCGGTAGGGGATACAATGAGCAGTTCTTC. It yields the protein CASSHFGRGYNEQFF.